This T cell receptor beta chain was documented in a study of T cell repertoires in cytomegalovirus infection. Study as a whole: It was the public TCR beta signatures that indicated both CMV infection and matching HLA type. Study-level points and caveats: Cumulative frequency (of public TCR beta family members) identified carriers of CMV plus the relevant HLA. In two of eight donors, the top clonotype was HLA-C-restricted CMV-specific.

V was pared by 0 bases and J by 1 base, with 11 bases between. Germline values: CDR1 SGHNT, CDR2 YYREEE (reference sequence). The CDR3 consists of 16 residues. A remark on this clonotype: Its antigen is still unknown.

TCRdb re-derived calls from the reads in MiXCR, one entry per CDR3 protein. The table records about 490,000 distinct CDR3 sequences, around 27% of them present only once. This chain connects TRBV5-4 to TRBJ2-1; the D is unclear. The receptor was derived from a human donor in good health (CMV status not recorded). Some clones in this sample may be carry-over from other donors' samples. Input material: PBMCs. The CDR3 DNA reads TGTGCCAGCAGCTTGGATAGACCTGTTTCCTACAATGAGCAGTTCTTC. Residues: CASSLDRPVSYNEQFF. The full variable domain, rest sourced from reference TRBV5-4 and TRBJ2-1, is ETGVTQSPTHLIKTRGQQVTLRCSSQSGHNTVSWYQQALGQGPQFIFQYYREEENGRGNFPPRFSGLQFPNYSSELNVNALELDDSALYLCASSLDRPVSYNEQFFGPGTRLTVL.